This TCR beta chain was captured in a study of blood T cell repertoires in COVID-19. Whole-study context: PBMCs, B-cell-depleted T cells, or T cells were the source of the cDNA or gDNA that made up the material.

V shed 4 bases and J shed 0 bases, with 10 bases lying between them. Looked up from germline, CDR1 is ENHRY and CDR2 is SYGVKD. There are 15 residues in the CDR3. TCRdb's table, derived via immunoSEQ multiplex PCR, lists solely in-frame clones and lacks some. The table records around 450,000 clones, about 89% of them present only once. Source material: peripheral blood. The TCR was taken from a woman aged 25 to 39 with acute or convalescent COVID-19. The V call is TRBV10-3, the J call TRBJ1-5, with TRBD1 as a possible D gene (5 bases). The CDR3 region has the DNA TGTGCCATCAGTGCCGAACAGGATAGCAATCAGCCCCAGCATTTT. Protein sequence: CAISAEQDSNQPQHF.